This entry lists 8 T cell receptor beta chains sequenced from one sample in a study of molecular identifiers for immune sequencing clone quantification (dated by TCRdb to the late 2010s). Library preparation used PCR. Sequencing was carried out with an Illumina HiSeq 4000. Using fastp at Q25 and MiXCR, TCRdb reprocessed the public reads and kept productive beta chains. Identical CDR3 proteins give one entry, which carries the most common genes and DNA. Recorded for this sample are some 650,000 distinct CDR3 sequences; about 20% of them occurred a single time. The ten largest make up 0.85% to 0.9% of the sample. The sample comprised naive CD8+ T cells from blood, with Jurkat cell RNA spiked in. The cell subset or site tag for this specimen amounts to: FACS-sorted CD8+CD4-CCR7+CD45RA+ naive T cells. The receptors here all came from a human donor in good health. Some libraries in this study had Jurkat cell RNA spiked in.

In nucleotides, the CDR3 is TGTGCCAGCAGTTTCAGTATGAGCTCCTACAATGAGCAGTTCTTC. As protein: CASSFSMSSYNEQFF. The chain combines TRBV12-3 or TRBV12-4 with TRBJ2-1; no firm D call. This CDR3 is built from 15 residues. With 3 bases removed from V and 0 bases from J, the gap between germline ends came to 9 bases.

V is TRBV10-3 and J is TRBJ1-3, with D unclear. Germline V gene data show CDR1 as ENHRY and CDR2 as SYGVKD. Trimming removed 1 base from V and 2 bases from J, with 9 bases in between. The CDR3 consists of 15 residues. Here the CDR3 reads CAISELGNPGNTIYF. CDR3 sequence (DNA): TGTGCCATCAGTGAGTTGGGCAACCCTGGAAACACCATATATTTT.

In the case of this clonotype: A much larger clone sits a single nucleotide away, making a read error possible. The CDR3, as DNA: TGCTGCGTTGAAGGGACTAGCGGTCAAAGCTCCTACAATGAGCAGTTCTTC. Residues: CCVEGTSGQSSYNEQFF. This sequence joins TRBV29-1 and TRBJ2-1, with 11 bases identical to TRBD2. This CDR3 region has 17 residues. From germline, CDR1 is SQVTM and CDR2 ANQGSEA.

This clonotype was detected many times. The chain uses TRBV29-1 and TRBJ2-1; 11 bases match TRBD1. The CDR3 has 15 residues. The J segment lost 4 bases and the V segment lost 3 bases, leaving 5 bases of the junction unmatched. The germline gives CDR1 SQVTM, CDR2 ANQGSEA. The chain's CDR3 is CSVEPGTGGYNEQFF. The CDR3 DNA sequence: TGCAGCGTTGAGCCCGGGACAGGGGGTTACAATGAGCAGTTCTTC.

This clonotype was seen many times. CDR3 amino acids: CASSPGDERESTDTQYF. Here the CDR3 DNA reads TGTGCCAGCAGCCCGGGCGACGAGCGGGAAAGCACAGATACGCAGTATTTT. The chain employs TRBV4-2 and TRBJ2-3; 7 nucleotides line up with TRBD2. Germline lookup yields CDR1 LGHNA and CDR2 YNFKEQ. The V and J ends lost 4 bases and 0 bases, in that order; junction bases with no gene match: 10. The CDR3 has 17 residues.

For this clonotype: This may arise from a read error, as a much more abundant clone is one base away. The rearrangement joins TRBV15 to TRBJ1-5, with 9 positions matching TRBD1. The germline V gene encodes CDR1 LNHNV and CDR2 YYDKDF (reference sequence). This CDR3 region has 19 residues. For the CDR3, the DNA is TGTACCACCAGCGTAAGCCTGGGACAGGGCTTTGTGGGCAATCAGCCCCAGCATTTT. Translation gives CTTSVSLGQGFVGNQPQHF.

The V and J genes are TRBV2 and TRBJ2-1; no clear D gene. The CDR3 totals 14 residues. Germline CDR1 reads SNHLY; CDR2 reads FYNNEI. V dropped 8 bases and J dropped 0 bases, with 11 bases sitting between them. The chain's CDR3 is CASLALSSYNEQFF. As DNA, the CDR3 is TGTGCCAGCCTGGCCCTGAGCTCCTACAATGAGCAGTTCTTC.

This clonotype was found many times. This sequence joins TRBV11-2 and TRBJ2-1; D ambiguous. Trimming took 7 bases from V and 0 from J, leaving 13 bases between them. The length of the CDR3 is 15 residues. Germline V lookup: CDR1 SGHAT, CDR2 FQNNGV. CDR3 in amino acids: CASTSGFSSYNEQFF. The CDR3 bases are TGTGCCAGCACCTCTGGGTTCAGCTCCTACAATGAGCAGTTCTTC.